These 14 T cell receptor beta chains were sequenced from one sample in a study of T cell repertoires in ileal Crohn's disease. The repertoire was sequenced with immunoSEQ multiplex PCR; TCRdb's copy has only in-frame clones and lacks some. This table holds about 11,000 clones, roughly 76% found once. Sample: ileal tissue. The receptor source for this set is an adult with Crohn's disease.

This clone has only one observation. V and J are TRBV27 and TRBJ1-4, with TRBD1 as a possible D gene (5 bases). The CDR3 runs to 15 residues. Germline loops: CDR1 MNHEY, CDR2 SMNVEV (reference sequence). The germline V and J ends were trimmed by 6 bases and 8 bases, with 19 bases remaining between them. The CDR3 region is CASSRSGSGREKLFF. The CDR3 nucleotides are TGTGCCAGCAGCCGTTCAGGGTCGGGTCGGGAAAAACTGTTTTTT.

The rearrangement uses TRBV5-6 and TRBJ1-2; tentatively, D is TRBD1 (5 bases). From germline, CDR1 is SGHDT and CDR2 YYEEEE. This CDR3 region has 12 residues. Between the trimmed V and J ends, which lost 5 bases and 7 bases, there was a span of 12 bases. CDR3 nucleotides: TGTGCCAGCAGTTCCCAGGGTGTTGGCTACACCTTC. Translating it yields CASSSQGVGYTF.

The genes are TRBV28 and TRBJ2-7; 8 bases agree with TRBD1. V dropped 10 bases and J dropped 4; count of bases not matched to a gene: 9. The CDR3 loop spans 13 amino acids. CDR1 is MDHEN, CDR2 SYDVKM, per germline. This CDR3 reads CAILQGVGYEQYF. For the CDR3, the DNA is TGTGCCATCCTACAGGGGGTGGGTTACGAGCAGTACTTC.

The rearrangement joins TRBV5-1 to TRBJ2-7; D perhaps matches TRBD2 (5 bases). CDR3 length equals 13 residues. Trimming removed 2 bases from V and 0 bases from J, with 6 bases in between. The germline V gene has CDR1 SGHRS and CDR2 YFSETQ. The CDR3 region has the DNA TGCGCCAGCAGCTTAGACTACTCCTACGAGCAGTACTTC. Amino acids: CASSLDYSYEQYF.

V gene TRBV9 combines with J gene TRBJ2-1; 13 bases line up with TRBD2. CDR1 is SGDLS, CDR2 YYNGEE, per germline. V lost 0 bases and J lost 3; bases outside the gene matches: 3. There are 17 residues in the CDR3. The CDR3 DNA reads TGTGCCAGCAGCGTAGTCTGGACTAGCGGGGGCTACAATGAGCAGTTCTTC. Translated, it gives CASSVVWTSGGYNEQFF.

The rearrangement uses TRBV23-1 and TRBJ2-2, with D perhaps TRBD2 (6 bases). TRBV23-1 is annotated as an ORF whose role is uncertain. This CDR3 has 19 amino acids. V lost 0 bases and J 6 bases, leaving 23 bases between the germline ends. The CDR3 DNA reads as TGCGCCAGCAGTCAATCGATCCAGGGAGGCGGTGTTCGGGCCGGGGAGCTGTTTTTT. This encodes CASSQSIQGGGVRAGELFF.

The rearrangement links TRBV10-3 to TRBJ2-2, with D uncertain. Trimming removed 4 bases at V and 4 bases at J, with 7 bases between. Germline loops: CDR1 ENHRY, CDR2 SYGVKD. This CDR3 region has 13 residues. The CDR3 DNA follows: TGTGCCATCAGTGCAGATTCCACCGGGGAGCTGTTTTTT. Translated: CAISADSTGELFF.

J is TRBJ1-5 and V is TRBV6-1; 8 bases map to TRBD1. This CDR3 comprises 14 residues. Germline trimming cut 6 bases from V and 3 bases from J; bases unmatched to any gene: 4. CDR1 is MNHNS and CDR2 is SASEGT in the germline V gene. The CDR3 bases are TGTGCCAGCAGAAAGACAGGGGACAATCAGCCCCAGCATTTT. Protein: CASRKTGDNQPQHF.

The chain recombines TRBV19 with TRBJ1-5, with a tentative D call TRBD1 (6 bases). Germline assignment: CDR1 LNHDA and CDR2 SQIVND (reference sequence). This CDR3 is built from 15 residues. Trimming took 7 bases from V and 4 from J, leaving 17 bases between them. Here the CDR3 DNA reads TGTGCCAGTACCCAATTTGGGACACAAAATCAGCCCCAGCATTTT. It is translated as CASTQFGTQNQPQHF.

In its sample, this clone was seen a few times. CDR3 bases: TGTGCCAGCAGCTGGAACTCCAGGGCTAATGAAAAACTGTTTTTT. It encodes CASSWNSRANEKLFF. This chain links TRBV7-9 with TRBJ1-4, with D perhaps matching TRBD1 (5 bases). The V end was cut by 4 bases, the J end by 3 bases, with 12 bases between. CDR3 size: 15 residues. From germline, CDR1 is SEHNR and CDR2 FQNEAQ (reference sequence).

The chain joins TRBV7-6 to TRBJ2-7; tentatively, D is TRBD2 (6 bases). Trimming took 5 bases from V and 2 from J, leaving 16 bases between them. Germline loops: CDR1 SGHVS, CDR2 FNYEAQ. This CDR3 region has 15 residues. As DNA, the CDR3 is TGTGCCAGCAGCCGGGGGACGGCCAGAGCCTACGAGCAGTACTTC. Its translation is CASSRGTARAYEQYF.

By frequency in the sample, this clone is medium-sized. This chain connects TRBV6-6 to TRBJ1-5, with D possibly being TRBD1 (6 bases). Germline lookup yields CDR1 MNHNY and CDR2 SVGAGI (reference sequence). V gave up 6 bases and J gave up 1 base, with 13 bases separating them. The CDR3 runs to 15 residues. CDR3 amino acids: CASRKTGNSNQPQHF. In DNA, the CDR3 is TGTGCCAGCAGAAAAACAGGGAACAGCAATCAGCCCCAGCATTTT.

This chain joins TRBV11-2 and TRBJ1-2, with 7 bases fitting TRBD1. The CDR3 spans 13 residues. From germline, CDR1 is SGHAT and CDR2 FQNNGV. Trimming cost V 5 bases and J 3 bases; bases outside gene matches: 3. CDR3 nucleotides: TGTGCCAGCAGCCGTGACAGGGACTATGGCTACACCTTC. Protein product: CASSRDRDYGYTF.

This clone has just a few counts. The rearrangement joins TRBV6-1 to TRBJ1-5, with D tentatively TRBD1 (6 bases). Germline CDR1 is MNHNS and CDR2 is SASEGT. CDR3 length equals 13 residues. The ends were cut back, 7 bases at V and 9 bases at J, with 16 bases in the middle. The CDR3 sequence: CASTPRGERPQHF. The CDR3 bases are TGTGCCAGCACCCCCAGGGGCGAAAGGCCCCAGCATTTT.